This T cell receptor beta chain was sequenced in a study of blood T cells in healthy people across ages. Regarding the study as a whole: More naive CD4+ cells and higher diversity were found in long-lived than in aged donors. Strong correlation existed between TCR beta diversity and naive T cell percentage. Age showed a roughly linear inverse relationship with TCR beta diversity per million T cells.

CDR1 is SQVTM and CDR2 is ANQGSEA in the germline V gene. V lost 3 bases to trimming and J lost 6 bases; unmatched junction nucleotides: 4. There are 14 residues in the CDR3. For the second PCR, which ran for about 6 to 12 cycles, a sample-barcoded 5' primer and a J-beta primer mix were used. MiXCR was run by TCRdb on the 5' RACE reads, yielding one entry per CDR3 protein. The top ten clones hold 20% to 25% of a sample with roughly 790,000 distinct CDR3 sequences, approximately 39% of them seen once. With regard to this clonotype: What it binds is unknown.

The sample consisted of blood. This chain connects TRBV29-1 to TRBJ2-1; 11 nucleotides line up with TRBD1. The origin of this receptor is a woman aged 55-70 years in good health. CDR3 loop: CSVDGQGASNEQFF. CDR3 coding DNA: TGCAGCGTTGACGGACAGGGGGCGAGCAATGAGCAGTTCTTC.